Listed below are T cell receptor beta chains from one sample, sequenced in a study of cytomegalovirus exposure and HLA in healthy donors. Profiled with immunoSEQ multiplex PCR; TCRdb holds only in-frame clones, not every one. This sample carries tens of thousands of clones, 70% to 80% of them seen once, and the ten largest clones take 51%. Sequencing was performed on PBMCs. These receptors were collected from a man aged 50 to 59 in good health and CMV-seropositive. CDR3s include the opening cysteine and the closing phenylalanine or tryptophan. A D gene is named only where the DNA matches it firmly. Clone size, where shown, is once, few, many, or a class for clones that have expanded.

V	D	J	size	DNA	CDR3
TRBV2	.	TRBJ2-7	.	TGTGCCAGCAGCATCAATTCCGGGACTGATCCCTACGAGCAGTACTTC	CASSINSGTDPYEQYF
TRBV2	TRBD2	TRBJ2-7	.	TGTGCCAGCAGTGAAGCGCTTGGACTAGCGGGAGGGCTCGAGATTTACGAGCAGTACTTC	CASSEALGLAGGLEIYEQYF
TRBV19	TRBD1	TRBJ2-5	.	TGTGCCAGTAGTATGGACAGGGGGGACCAAGAGGCCCAGTACTTC	CASSMDRGDQEAQYF
TRBV18	TRBD1	TRBJ2-3	.	TGTGCCAGCTCACCACCGGACAGGGGGTGGACAGATACGCAGTATTTT	CASSPPDRGWTDTQYF
TRBV18	.	TRBJ2-2	.	TGTGCCAGCCCCGGGCAGTGGACACATAACGAACACGGCGGGGAGCTGTTTTTT	CASPGQWTHNEHGGELFF
TRBV9	TRBD2	TRBJ2-3	.	TGTGCCAGCAGCGTCCTCGGACTAGCAGCAGATACGCAGTATTTT	CASSVLGLAADTQYF
TRBV7-8	.	TRBJ1-2	few	TGTGCCAGCAGCTTAGATCAGGGGAGCTACACCTTC	CASSLDQGSYTF
TRBV5-1	.	TRBJ2-5	.	TGCGCCAGCAGCCGTGGACTCCAAGAGACCCAGTACTTC	CASSRGLQETQYF
TRBV11-2	TRBD2	TRBJ2-5	.	TGTGCCAGCAGCTTAGCGGGGGGACACCAAGAGACCCAGTACTTC	CASSLAGGHQETQYF
TRBV7-2	TRBD2	TRBJ2-1	.	TGTGCCAGCAGCTCAACTAGCGGCGCCTACAATGAGCAGTTCTTC	CASSSTSGAYNEQFF
TRBV18	.	TRBJ2-1	once	TGTGCCAGCTCACCGTCACAGGTTACGGGTGGTGAGCAGTTCTTC	CASSPSQVTGGEQFF
TRBV5-1	.	TRBJ2-5	few	TGCGCCAGCAGCTTGGGGGGCGCTCAAGAGACCCAGTACTTC	CASSLGGAQETQYF
TRBV27	TRBD1	TRBJ1-5	.	TGTGCCAGCAGTTTAGTCCAGGGGGTTGGTCAGCCCCAGCATTTT	CASSLVQGVGQPQHF
TRBV4-2	.	TRBJ2-7	few	TGTGCCAGCAGCCAATTTGGGGGGGAGCAGTACTTC	CASSQFGGEQYF
TRBV5-1	.	TRBJ1-6	.	TGCGCCAGCAACGGAGGCCAGGCTAATTCACCCCTCCACTTT	CASNGGQANSPLHF
TRBV18	TRBD1	TRBJ2-7	.	TGTGCCAGCTCACCACTACTCACCGGGACAGGGGGCTCCTACGAGCAGTACTTC	CASSPLLTGTGGSYEQYF
TRBV5-1	TRBD1	TRBJ2-3	.	TGCGCCAGCAGCTGGGGACAGCTCACAGATACGCAGTATTTT	CASSWGQLTDTQYF
TRBV6-5	TRBD1	TRBJ2-7	.	TGTGCCAGCAGTCGGGGACAGGAGGGGGCACAGCAGTACTTC	CASSRGQEGAQQYF
TRBV7-2	TRBD1	TRBJ2-7	.	TGTGCTAGCAGCTCGGGACAGCCGCCTAGTGAGCAGTACTTC	CASSSGQPPSEQYF
TRBV7-3	TRBD2	TRBJ2-7	.	TGTGCCAGCAGCTCAAGCGGGGACTCCTACGAGCAGTACTTC	CASSSSGDSYEQYF
TRBV6-1	.	TRBJ1-2	.	TGTGCCAGCAGTGACGTAGTGGTGGACAGCTATTATGGCTACACCTTC	CASSDVVVDSYYGYTF
TRBV5-6	TRBD1	TRBJ1-1	.	TGTGCCAGCAGCTTGGTGGGACAGACGGACACTGAAGCTTTCTTT	CASSLVGQTDTEAFF
TRBV7-2	.	TRBJ2-3	.	TGTGCCAGCAGCTTAGTGGGCGGGGGACAGGATTTT	CASSLVGGGQDF
TRBV7-3	.	TRBJ2-7	.	TGTGCCAGCAGCTCGTCGGACAGTTACGAGCAGTACTTC	CASSSSDSYEQYF
TRBV7-9	TRBD1	TRBJ1-1	.	TGTGCCAGCAGCTTATCGGGACAGAGAATGAACACTGAAGCTTTCTTT	CASSLSGQRMNTEAFF
TRBV4-2	.	TRBJ2-3	.	TGTGCCAGCAGCCAGGGGGAGGCGGATACGCAGTATTTT	CASSQGEADTQYF
TRBV6-1	.	TRBJ2-7	.	TGTGCCAGCAGTGAACTCAGGCCAATCTACGAGCAGTACTTC	CASSELRPIYEQYF
TRBV6-1	.	TRBJ1-1	.	TGTGCCAGCGGAGAGAGGAACACTGAAGCTTTCTTT	CASGERNTEAFF
TRBV4-3	.	TRBJ2-3	.	TGCGCCAGCAGCCAAGTCGGAGCCACAGATACGCAGTATTTT	CASSQVGATDTQYF
TRBV4-1	.	TRBJ2-7	.	TGCGCCAGCAGCCAAGCTGATGTAGGGCAGGGGTCCTACGAGCAGTACTTC	CASSQADVGQGSYEQYF
TRBV6-6	.	TRBJ2-3	.	TGTGCCAGCACCACTAAGCTTACAGATACGCAGTATTTT	CASTTKLTDTQYF
TRBV27	.	TRBJ2-3	few	TGTGCCACGCAACGAGGCGCAGATACGCAGTATTTT	CATQRGADTQYF
TRBV18	TRBD1	TRBJ1-3	.	TGTGCCAGCTCACCACTCCCGGTACAGGGGCGCTCTGGAAACACCATATATTTT	CASSPLPVQGRSGNTIYF
TRBV7-6	TRBD1	TRBJ1-2	.	TGTGCCAGCAGCCTTTCAGGGGGATCGGGACAATCGGGAGGCTACACCTTC	CASSLSGGSGQSGGYTF
TRBV19	.	TRBJ2-2	few	TGTGCCAGCGGACAAAACACCTTTGGGGAGCTGTTTTTT	CASGQNTFGELFF
TRBV27	.	TRBJ1-6	.	TGTGCCAGCAGTTTAGAGTGGGCAGCCAGTTCACCCCTCCACTTT	CASSLEWAASSPLHF
TRBV9	TRBD2	TRBJ2-2	.	TGTGCCAGCAGCTCGCTAGGGACTAGCGGGGCGGGGGAGCTGTTTTTT	CASSSLGTSGAGELFF
TRBV5-1	TRBD1	TRBJ2-7	.	TGCGCCAGCAGCTTGGGAGGGACAGGCGACTACGAGCAGTACTTC	CASSLGGTGDYEQYF
TRBV30	.	TRBJ2-6	once	TGTGCCTGGAGTACTCCCTCTGGGGCCAACGTCCTGACTTTC	CAWSTPSGANVLTF
TRBV7-6	TRBD1	TRBJ2-1	.	TGTGCCAGCAGCCTCTCCGGGACAGGGTCCTACAATGAGCAGTTCTTC	CASSLSGTGSYNEQFF
TRBV2	TRBD2	TRBJ2-7	.	TGTGCCAGCAGCCGACTAGCACCCCCCTACGAGCAGTACTTC	CASSRLAPPYEQYF
TRBV6-1	.	TRBJ1-1	.	TGTGCCAGCAGTTACGGCGGTGAAGCTTTCTTT	CASSYGGEAFF
TRBV6-6	TRBD1	TRBJ1-5	.	TGTGCCAGCAGTTACGCCGGACAGGCCCAGCATTTT	CASSYAGQAQHF
TRBV4-1	TRBD2	TRBJ2-1	.	TGCGCCAACAGCCAAGCCGCCTCTAGCGGGAGTTTCTACAATGAGCAGTTCTTC	CANSQAASSGSFYNEQFF
TRBV5-1	.	TRBJ2-1	.	TGCGCCAGCAGCTTGGCGACGGGTGATCTGGGTGAGCAGTTCTTC	CASSLATGDLGEQFF
TRBV27	.	TRBJ2-7	.	TGTGCCAGCAGTTTAATCCGGACTGTCTCCCACTACGAGCAGTACTTC	CASSLIRTVSHYEQYF
TRBV5-4	TRBD2	TRBJ2-3	.	TGTGCCAGCAGCTTGGTGGGTCCTAGCGGGAGTGATACGCAGTATTTT	CASSLVGPSGSDTQYF
TRBV15	.	TRBJ1-5	.	TGTGCCACCAGCAGAGGACACGGACAGCCCCAGCATTTT	CATSRGHGQPQHF
TRBV6-5	TRBD2	TRBJ2-1	.	TGTGCCAGCAGAGTTTCTGGGGGGGGTTACAATGAGCAGTTCTTC	CASRVSGGGYNEQFF
TRBV18	TRBD1	TRBJ1-2	.	TGTGCCAGCTCACCCGTCCTACAGGGGAACTATGGCTACACCTTC	CASSPVLQGNYGYTF
TRBV6-1	.	TRBJ1-5	.	TGTGCCAGCAGTGATTACACTACAAGCAATCAGCCCCAGCATTTT	CASSDYTTSNQPQHF
TRBV19	.	TRBJ1-2	few	TGTGCCAGTAGTATGGAATTATTCGGCCAGCTTGAGGCCTATGGCTACAACTTC	CASSMELFGQLEAYGYNF
TRBV25-1	.	TRBJ1-4	.	TGTGCCAGCAGGGCAGGTGTGACAGGAGGTGAAAAACTGTTTTTT	CASRAGVTGGEKLFF
TRBV29-1	TRBD1	TRBJ2-5	.	TGCAGCGTTAGCGCGGGACAGGGGGGGACCCAGTACTTC	CSVSAGQGGTQYF
TRBV18	TRBD1	TRBJ1-2	.	TGTGCCAGCTCACCACCGGCAGGGGGCTTTGGCTACACCTTC	CASSPPAGGFGYTF